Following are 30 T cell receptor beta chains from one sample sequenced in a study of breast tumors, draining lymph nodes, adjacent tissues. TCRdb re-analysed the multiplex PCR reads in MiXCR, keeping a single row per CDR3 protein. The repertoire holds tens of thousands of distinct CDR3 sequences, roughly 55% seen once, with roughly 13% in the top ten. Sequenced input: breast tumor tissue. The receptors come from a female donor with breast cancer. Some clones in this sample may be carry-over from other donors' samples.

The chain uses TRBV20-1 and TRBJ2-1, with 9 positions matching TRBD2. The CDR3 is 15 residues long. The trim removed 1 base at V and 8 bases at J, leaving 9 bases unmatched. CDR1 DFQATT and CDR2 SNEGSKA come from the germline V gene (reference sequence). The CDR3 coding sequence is TGCAGTGCTAGAGTAAGGGGTAGCGGGAGCGATGAGCAGTTCTTC. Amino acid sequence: CSARVRGSGSDEQFF.

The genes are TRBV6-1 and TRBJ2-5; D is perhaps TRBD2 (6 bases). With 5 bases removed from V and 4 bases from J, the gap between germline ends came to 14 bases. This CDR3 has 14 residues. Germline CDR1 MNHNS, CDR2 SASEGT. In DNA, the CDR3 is TGTGCCAGCAGTCGGGTTCGGGGGAGAGAGACCCAGTACTTC. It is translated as CASSRVRGRETQYF.

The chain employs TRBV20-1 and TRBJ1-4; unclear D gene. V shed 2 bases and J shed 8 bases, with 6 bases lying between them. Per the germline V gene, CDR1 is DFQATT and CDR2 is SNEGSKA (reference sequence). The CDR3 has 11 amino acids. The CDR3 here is CSARPEEKLFF. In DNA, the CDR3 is TGCAGTGCTAGACCAGAGGAAAAACTGTTTTTT.

CDR3 protein: CASSQEGQGAFELFF. The CDR3 nucleotides read TGTGCCAGCAGCCAAGAAGGCCAGGGGGCTTTTGAACTGTTTTTT. V and J are TRBV4-2 and TRBJ1-4; 8 bases are shared with TRBD1. The V gene's germline CDR1 is LGHNA and CDR2 YNFKEQ. This CDR3 contains 15 residues. V lost 0 bases and J lost 12; bases outside the gene matches: 9.

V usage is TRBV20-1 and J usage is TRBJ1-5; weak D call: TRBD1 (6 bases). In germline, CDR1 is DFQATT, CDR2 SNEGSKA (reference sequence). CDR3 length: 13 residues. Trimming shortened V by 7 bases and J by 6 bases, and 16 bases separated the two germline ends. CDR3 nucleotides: TGCAGTGTTGGGACAAAGCATAGTCAGCCCCAGCATTTT. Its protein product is CSVGTKHSQPQHF.

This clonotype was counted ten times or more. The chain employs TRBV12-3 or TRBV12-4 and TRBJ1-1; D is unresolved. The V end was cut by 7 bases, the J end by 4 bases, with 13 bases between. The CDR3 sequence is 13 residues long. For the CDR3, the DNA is TGTGCCAGCAATCCCACGCGGACCACTGAAGCTTTCTTT. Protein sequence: CASNPTRTTEAFF.

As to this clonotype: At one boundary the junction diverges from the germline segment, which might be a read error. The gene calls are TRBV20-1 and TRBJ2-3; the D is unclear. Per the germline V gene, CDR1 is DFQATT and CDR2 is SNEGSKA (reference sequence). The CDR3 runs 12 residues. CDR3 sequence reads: CSVGSPTDTPYF. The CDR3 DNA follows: TGCAGTGTTGGATCCCCCACAGATACGCCGTATTTT.

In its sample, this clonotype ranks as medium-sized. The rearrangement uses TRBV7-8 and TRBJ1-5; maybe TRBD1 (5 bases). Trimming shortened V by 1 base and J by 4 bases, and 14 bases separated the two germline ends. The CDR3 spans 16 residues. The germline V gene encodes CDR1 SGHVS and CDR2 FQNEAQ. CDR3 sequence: CASSLGRTFGNQPQHF. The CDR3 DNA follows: TGTGCCAGCAGCTTAGGTCGGACATTCGGTAATCAGCCCCAGCATTTT.

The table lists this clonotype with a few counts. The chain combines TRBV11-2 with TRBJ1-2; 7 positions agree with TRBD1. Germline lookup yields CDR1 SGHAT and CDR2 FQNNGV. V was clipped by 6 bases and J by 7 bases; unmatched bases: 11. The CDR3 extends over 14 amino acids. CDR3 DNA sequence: TGTGCCAGCAGGACGACAGGGAGCCCCCTTGGCTACACCTTC. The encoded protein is CASRTTGSPLGYTF.

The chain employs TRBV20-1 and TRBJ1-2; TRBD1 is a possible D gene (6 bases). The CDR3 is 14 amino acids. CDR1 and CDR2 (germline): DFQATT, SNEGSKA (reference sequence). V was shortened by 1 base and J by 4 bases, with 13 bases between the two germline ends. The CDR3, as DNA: TGCAGTGCTAGAGCCCCGGACAGCCGCTATGGCTACACCTTC. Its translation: CSARAPDSRYGYTF.

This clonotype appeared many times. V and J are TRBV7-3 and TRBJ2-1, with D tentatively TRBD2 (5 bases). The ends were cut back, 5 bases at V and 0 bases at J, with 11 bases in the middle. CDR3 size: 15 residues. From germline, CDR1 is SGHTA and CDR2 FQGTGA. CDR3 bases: TGTGCCAGCAGCGAAGGGAGTGCCTCCTACAATGAGCAGTTCTTC. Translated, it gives CASSEGSASYNEQFF.

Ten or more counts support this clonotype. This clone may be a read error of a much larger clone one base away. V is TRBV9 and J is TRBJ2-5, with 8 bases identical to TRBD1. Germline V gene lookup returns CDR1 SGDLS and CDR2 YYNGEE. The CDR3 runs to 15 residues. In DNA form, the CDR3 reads TGTGCCAGCAGCGTAGAAGCAGGGGGCTTGGAGACCCCGTACTTC. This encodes CASSVEAGGLETPYF.

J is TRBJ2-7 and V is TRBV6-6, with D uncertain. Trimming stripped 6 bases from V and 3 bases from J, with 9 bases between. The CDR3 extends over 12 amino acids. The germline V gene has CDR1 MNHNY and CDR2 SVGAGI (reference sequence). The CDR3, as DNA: TGTGCCAGCAGCTACGACGGCTACGAGCAGTACTTC. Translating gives CASSYDGYEQYF.

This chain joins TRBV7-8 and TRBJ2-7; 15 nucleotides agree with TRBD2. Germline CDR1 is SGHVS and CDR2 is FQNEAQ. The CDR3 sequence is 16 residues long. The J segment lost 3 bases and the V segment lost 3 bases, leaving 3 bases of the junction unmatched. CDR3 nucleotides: TGTGCCAGCAGCTTTGGGACTAGCGGGGGGTTCTACGAGCAGTACTTC. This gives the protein CASSFGTSGGFYEQYF.

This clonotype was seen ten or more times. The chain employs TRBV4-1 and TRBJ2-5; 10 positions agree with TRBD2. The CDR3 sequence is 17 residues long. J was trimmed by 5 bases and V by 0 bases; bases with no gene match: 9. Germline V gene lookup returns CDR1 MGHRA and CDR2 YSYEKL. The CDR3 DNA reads TGCGCCAGCAGCCAAGATCACAGCGGGAGGGCCTTTGAGACCCAGTACTTC. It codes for CASSQDHSGRAFETQYF.

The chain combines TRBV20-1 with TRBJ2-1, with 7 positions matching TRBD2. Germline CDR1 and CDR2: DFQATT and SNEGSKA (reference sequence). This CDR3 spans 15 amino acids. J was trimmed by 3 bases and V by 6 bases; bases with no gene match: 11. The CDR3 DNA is TGCAGTGCCCGGTGGGGGAGGGAGGTCTACAATGAGCAGTTCTTC. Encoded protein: CSARWGREVYNEQFF.

The CDR3 sequence: CASSQFGTGGFYGYTF. The CDR3 coding sequence is TGCGCCAGCAGCCAATTCGGGACAGGGGGCTTCTATGGCTACACCTTC. The J gene is TRBJ1-2, the V gene TRBV4-3; 12 nucleotides align to TRBD1. The ends lost 2 bases at V and 4 bases at J; junction bases unmatched: 5. Germline loops: CDR1 LGHNA, CDR2 YSLEER. CDR3 size: 16 residues.

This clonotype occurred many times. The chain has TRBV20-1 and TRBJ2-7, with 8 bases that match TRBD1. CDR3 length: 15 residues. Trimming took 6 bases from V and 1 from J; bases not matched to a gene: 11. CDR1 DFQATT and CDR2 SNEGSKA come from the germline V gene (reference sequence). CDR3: CSAEPTGDISYEQYF. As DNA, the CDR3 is TGCAGTGCCGAACCGACAGGGGACATATCCTACGAGCAGTACTTC.

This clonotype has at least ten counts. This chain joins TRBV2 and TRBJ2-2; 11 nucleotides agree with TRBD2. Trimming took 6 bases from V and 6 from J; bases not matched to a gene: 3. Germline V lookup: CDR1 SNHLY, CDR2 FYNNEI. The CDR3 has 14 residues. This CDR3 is CASSLTSGAGELFF. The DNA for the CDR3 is TGTGCCAGCAGCTTGACTAGCGGGGCCGGGGAGCTGTTTTTT.

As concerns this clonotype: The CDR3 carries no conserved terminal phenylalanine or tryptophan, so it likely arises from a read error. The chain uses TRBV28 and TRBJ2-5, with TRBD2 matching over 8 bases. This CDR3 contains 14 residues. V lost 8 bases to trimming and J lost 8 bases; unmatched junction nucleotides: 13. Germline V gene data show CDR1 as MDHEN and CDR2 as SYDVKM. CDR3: CASGGSGILDTQYL. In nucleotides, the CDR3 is TGTGCCAGCGGGGGTAGCGGGATCTTGGATACCCAGTACCTC.

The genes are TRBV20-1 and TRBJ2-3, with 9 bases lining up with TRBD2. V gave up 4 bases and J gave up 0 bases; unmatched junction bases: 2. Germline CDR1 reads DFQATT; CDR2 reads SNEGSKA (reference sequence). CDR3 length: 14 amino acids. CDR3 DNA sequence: TGCAGTGCTACCAGCGGGAGGAGCACAGATACGCAGTATTTT. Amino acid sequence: CSATSGRSTDTQYF.

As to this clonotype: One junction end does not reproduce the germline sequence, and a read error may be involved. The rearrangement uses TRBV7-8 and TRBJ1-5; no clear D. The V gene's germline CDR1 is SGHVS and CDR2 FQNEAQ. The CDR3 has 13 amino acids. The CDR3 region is CASSSPGYEAQHF. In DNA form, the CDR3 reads TGTGCCAGCAGCTCCCCTGGGTACGAGGCCCAGCATTTC.

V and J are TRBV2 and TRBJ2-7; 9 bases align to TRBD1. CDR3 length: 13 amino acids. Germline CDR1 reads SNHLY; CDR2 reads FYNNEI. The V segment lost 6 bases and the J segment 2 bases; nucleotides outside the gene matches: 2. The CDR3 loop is CASRGQGTYEQYF. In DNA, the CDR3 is TGTGCCAGCAGGGGACAGGGTACCTACGAGCAGTACTTC.

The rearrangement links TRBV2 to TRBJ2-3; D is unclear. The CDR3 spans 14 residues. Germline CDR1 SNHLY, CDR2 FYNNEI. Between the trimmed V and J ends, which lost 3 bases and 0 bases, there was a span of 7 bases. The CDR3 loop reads CASSDRQSTDTQYF. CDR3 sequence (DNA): TGTGCCAGCAGTGATAGACAAAGCACAGATACGCAGTATTTT.

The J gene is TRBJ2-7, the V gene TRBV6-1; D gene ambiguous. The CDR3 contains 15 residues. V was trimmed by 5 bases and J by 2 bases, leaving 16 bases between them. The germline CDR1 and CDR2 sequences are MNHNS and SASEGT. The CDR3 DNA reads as TGTGCCAGCAGTCAATGTGTGTACGGTGCCTACGAGCAGTACTTC. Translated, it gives CASSQCVYGAYEQYF.

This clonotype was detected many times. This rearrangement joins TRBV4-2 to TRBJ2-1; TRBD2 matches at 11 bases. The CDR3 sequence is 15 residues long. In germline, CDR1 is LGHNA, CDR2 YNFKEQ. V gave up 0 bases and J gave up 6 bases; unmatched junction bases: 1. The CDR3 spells CASSQDSGGANEQFF. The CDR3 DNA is TGTGCCAGCAGCCAAGATAGCGGGGGGGCCAATGAGCAGTTCTTC.

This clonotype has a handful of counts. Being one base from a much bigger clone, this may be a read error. The chain's CDR3 is CSATTGNEQSF. The CDR3 coding sequence is TGCAGTGCTACCACAGGCAATGAGCAGTCCTTC. This rearrangement joins TRBV20-1 to TRBJ2-1, with TRBD1 as a possible D gene (5 bases). Germline V lookup: CDR1 DFQATT, CDR2 SNEGSKA (reference sequence). This CDR3 spans 11 amino acids.

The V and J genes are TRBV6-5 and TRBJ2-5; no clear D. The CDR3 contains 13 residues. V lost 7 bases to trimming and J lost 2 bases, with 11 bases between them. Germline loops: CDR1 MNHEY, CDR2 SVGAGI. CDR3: CASTSTVQETQYF. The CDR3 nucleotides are TGTGCCAGCACTTCAACGGTACAAGAGACCCAGTACTTC.

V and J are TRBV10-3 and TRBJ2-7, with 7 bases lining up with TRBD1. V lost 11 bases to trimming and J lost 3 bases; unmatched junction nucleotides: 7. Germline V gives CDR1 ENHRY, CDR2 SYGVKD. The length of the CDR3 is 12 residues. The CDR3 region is CASGSGGYEQYF. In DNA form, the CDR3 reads TGTGCCTCCGGATCAGGGGGCTACGAGCAGTACTTC.

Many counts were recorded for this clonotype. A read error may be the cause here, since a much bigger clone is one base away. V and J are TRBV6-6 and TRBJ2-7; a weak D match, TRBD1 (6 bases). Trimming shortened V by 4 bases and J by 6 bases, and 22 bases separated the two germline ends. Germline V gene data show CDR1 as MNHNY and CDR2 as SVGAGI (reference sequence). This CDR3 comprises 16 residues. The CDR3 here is CASSSSTSGERPEQYF. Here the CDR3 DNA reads TGTGCCAGCAGTTCCTCGACGTCAGGGGAGCGGCCCGAGCAGTACTTC.